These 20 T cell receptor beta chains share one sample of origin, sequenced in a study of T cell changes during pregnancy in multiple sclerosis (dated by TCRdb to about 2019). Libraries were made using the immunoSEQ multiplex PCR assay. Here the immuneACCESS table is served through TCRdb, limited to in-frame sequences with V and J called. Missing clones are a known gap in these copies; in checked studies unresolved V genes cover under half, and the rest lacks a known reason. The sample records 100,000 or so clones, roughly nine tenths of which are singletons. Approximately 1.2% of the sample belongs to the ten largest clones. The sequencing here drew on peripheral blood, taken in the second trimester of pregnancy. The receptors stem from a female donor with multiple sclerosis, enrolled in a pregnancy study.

The CDR3 protein is CASSVLAGTPSTDTQYF. In DNA, the CDR3 is TGTGCCAGCAGCGTACTAGCGGGGACCCCTAGCACAGATACGCAGTATTTT. The V and J genes are TRBV9 and TRBJ2-3, with 9 bases identical to TRBD2. Unmatched junction bases numbered 6, after V lost 1 base and J lost 0 bases. CDR1 is SGDLS and CDR2 is YYNGEE in the germline V gene. The CDR3 contains 17 residues.

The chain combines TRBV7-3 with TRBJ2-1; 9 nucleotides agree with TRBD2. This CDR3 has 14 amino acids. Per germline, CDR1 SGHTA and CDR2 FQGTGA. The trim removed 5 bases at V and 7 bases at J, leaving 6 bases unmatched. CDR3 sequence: CASSVSGSGNEQFF. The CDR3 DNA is TGTGCCAGCAGCGTTAGCGGGAGTGGGAATGAGCAGTTCTTC.

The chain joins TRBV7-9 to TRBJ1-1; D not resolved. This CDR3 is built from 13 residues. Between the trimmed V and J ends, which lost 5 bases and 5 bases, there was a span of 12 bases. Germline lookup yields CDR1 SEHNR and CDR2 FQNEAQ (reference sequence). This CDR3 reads CASSDNPGTEAFF. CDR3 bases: TGTGCCAGCAGCGATAATCCGGGGACTGAAGCTTTCTTT.

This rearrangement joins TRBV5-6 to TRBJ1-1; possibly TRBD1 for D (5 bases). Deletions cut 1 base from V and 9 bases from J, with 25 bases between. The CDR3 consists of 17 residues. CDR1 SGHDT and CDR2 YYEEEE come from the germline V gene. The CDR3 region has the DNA TGTGCCAGCAGCTTGCCCCCTTTAACTGGACAACGCTACCAAGCTTTCTTT. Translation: CASSLPPLTGQRYQAFF.

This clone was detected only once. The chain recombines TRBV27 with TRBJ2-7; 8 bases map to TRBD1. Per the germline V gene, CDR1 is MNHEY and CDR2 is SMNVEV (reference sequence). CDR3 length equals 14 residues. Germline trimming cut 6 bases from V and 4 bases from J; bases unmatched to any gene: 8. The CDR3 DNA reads TGTGCCAGCAGGACCGGGACAGGTTTATACGAGCAGTACTTC. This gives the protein CASRTGTGLYEQYF.

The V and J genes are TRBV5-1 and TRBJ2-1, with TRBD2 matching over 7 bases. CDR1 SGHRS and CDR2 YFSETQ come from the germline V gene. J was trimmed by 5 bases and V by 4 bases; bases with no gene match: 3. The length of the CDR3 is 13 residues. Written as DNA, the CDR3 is TGCGCCAGCAGCCCAGGACTAGACAATGAGCAGTTCTTC. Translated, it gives CASSPGLDNEQFF.

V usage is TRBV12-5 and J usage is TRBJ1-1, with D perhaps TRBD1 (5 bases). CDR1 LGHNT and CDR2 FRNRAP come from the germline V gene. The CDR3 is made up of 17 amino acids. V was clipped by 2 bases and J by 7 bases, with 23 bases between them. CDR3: CASGLNVEWGLEVEAFF. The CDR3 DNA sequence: TGTGCTAGTGGTTTGAACGTCGAGTGGGGCCTCGAGGTTGAAGCTTTCTTT.

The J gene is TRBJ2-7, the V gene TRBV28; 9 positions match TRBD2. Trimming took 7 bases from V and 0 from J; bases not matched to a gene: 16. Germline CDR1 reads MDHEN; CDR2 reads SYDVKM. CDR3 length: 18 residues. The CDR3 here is CASISPSGTLKSSYEQYF. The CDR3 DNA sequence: TGTGCCAGCATCTCGCCTAGCGGGACCTTGAAGAGCTCCTACGAGCAGTACTTC.

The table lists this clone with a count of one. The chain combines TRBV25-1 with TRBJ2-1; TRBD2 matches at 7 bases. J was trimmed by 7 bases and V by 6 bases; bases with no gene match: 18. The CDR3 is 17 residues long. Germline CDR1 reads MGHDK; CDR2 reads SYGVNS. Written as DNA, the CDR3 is TGTGCCAGCAGAGACGAGGTGGTGGCGGGAGAAGGTAATGAGCAGTTCTTC. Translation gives CASRDEVVAGEGNEQFF.

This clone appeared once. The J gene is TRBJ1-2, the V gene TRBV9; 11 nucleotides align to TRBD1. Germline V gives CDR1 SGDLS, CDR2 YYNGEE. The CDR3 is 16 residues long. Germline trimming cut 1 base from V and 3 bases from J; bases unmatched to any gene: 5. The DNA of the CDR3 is TGTGCCAGCAGCGTATCTCCGGGACAGGGGGACTATGGCTACACCTTC. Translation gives CASSVSPGQGDYGYTF.

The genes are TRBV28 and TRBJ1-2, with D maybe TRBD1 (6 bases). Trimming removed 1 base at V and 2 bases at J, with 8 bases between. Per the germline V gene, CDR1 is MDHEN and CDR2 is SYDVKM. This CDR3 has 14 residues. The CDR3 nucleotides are TGTGCCAGCAGTTTATACAGGGCCAACTATGGCTACACCTTC. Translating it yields CASSLYRANYGYTF.

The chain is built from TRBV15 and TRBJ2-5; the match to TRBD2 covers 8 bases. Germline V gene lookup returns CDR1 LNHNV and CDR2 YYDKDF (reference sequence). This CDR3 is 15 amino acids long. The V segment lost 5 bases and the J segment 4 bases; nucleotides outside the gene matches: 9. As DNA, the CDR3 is TGTGCCACCAGCCCCCAGGGACTAGTTGGAGAGACCCAGTACTTC. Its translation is CATSPQGLVGETQYF.

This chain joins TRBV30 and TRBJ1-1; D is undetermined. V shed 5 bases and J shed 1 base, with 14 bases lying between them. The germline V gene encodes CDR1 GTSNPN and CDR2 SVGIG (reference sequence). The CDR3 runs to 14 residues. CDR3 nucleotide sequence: TGTGCCTGGGGGAGGATCTCAGGGAACACTGAAGCTTTCTTT. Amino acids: CAWGRISGNTEAFF.

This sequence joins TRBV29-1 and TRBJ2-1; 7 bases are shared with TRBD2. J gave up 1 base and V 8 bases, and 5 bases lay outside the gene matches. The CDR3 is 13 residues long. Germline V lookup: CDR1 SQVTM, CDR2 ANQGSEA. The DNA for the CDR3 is TGCAGCCTCCTGGGGGGGTCCTACAATGAGCAGTTCTTC. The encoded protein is CSLLGGSYNEQFF.

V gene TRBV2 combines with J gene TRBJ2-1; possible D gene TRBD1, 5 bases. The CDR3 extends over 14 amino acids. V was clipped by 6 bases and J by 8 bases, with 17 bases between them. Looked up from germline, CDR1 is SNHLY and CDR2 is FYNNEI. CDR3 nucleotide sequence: TGTGCCAGCAGGAAGGGCCGAGCCAGGGATGAGCAGTTCTTC. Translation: CASRKGRARDEQFF.

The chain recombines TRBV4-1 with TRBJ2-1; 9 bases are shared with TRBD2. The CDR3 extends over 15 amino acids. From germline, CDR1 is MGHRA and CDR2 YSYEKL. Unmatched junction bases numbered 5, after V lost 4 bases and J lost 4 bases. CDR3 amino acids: CASSRIAGDYNEQFF. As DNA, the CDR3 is TGCGCCAGCAGCCGAATAGCGGGGGATTACAATGAGCAGTTCTTC.

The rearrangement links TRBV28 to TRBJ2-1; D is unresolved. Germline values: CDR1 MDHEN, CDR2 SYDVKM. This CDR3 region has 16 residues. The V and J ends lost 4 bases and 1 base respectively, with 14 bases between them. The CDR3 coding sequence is TGTGCCAGCAGTTCTACTTATTTTTTGTCCTACAATGAGCAGTTCTTC. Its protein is CASSSTYFLSYNEQFF.

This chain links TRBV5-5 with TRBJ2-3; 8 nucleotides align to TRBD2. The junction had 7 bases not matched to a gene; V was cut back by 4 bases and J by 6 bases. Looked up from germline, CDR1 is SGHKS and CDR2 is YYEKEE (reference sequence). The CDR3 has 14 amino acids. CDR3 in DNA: TGTGCCAGCAGCCTACCGACGGGGGGGGATACGCAGTATTTT. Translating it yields CASSLPTGGDTQYF. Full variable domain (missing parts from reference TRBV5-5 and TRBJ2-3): DAGVTQSPTHLIKTRGQQVTLRCSPISGHKSVSWYQQVLGQGPQFIFQYYEKEERGRGNFPDRFSARQFPNYSSELNVNALLLGDSALYLCASSLPTGGDTQYFGPGTRLTVL.

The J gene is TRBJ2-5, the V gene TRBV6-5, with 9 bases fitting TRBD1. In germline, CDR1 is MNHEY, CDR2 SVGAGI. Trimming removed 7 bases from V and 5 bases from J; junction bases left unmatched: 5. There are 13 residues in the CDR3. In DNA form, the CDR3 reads TGTGCCAGCAAAACAGGGGGCGCGGAGACCCAGTACTTC. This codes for CASKTGGAETQYF.

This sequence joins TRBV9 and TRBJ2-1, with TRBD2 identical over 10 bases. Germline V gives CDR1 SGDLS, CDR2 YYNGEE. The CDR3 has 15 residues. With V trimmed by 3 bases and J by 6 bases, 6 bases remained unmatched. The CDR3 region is CASSGGLASINEQFF. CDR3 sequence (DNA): TGTGCCAGCAGCGGGGGACTAGCGTCTATCAATGAGCAGTTCTTC.